This T cell receptor beta chain was retrieved from a study of PD-1 blockade in classical Hodgkin lymphoma. With 5 bases clipped from V and 7 bases from J, the junction kept 14 bases outside the gene matches. Germline V gene data show CDR1 as SEHNR and CDR2 as FQNEAQ (reference sequence). The CDR3 covers 16 residues. This clone was picked up one time. Time point given: cycle 4 day 1 (C4D1), after six to seven weeks of nivolumab. Brentuximab vedotin exposure varied among the patients, all of whom had relapsed after autologous stem cell transplantation. Some clones are missing from TCRdb's copy, which holds only in-frame ones; the method was immunoSEQ multiplex PCR. This table holds approximately 29,000 clones, over 70% found once.

This TCR derives from a human donor with classical Hodgkin lymphoma. The gene calls are TRBV7-9 and TRBJ2-1; 7 bases fit TRBD1. The sequenced sample was peripheral blood mononuclear cells (PBMCs), obtained before the fourth cycle of nivolumab. The CDR3 nucleotides read TGTGCCAGCAGCCCAGATAAGACAGGGATGGGGAATGAGCAGTTCTTC. Protein product: CASSPDKTGMGNEQFF.